The sequence of this TCR beta chain was determined in a study of technical replicates of blood from several donors. The data were produced by immunoSEQ multiplex PCR, yet TCRdb's version contains in-frame clones alone and is incomplete. The sample consists of approximately 99,000 clones, around 95% of them appearing once. CDR1 and CDR2 (germline): KGHSH, LQKENI. V was pared by 6 bases and J by 0 bases, with 12 bases between. CDR3 length equals 16 residues. The sequenced sample consisted of T cells isolated from PBMCs. This chain uses TRBV18 with TRBJ1-6; unclear D gene. The sequence came from a human donor in good health. The CDR3 nucleotides read TGTGCCAGCTCCCCCCCGGGAAACTCCTATAATTCACCCCTCCACTTT. Translated, it gives CASSPPGNSYNSPLHF.